The 27 T cell receptor beta chains given below trace back to one sample, sequenced in a study of cytomegalovirus exposure and HLA in healthy donors. PCR used 60 Vbeta primers and 13 Jbeta primers. TCRdb's table, derived via immunoSEQ multiplex PCR, lists solely in-frame clones and lacks some. The data show around 85,000 clones, approximately 80% seen once. Material for sequencing was PBMCs. The receptors come from a woman aged 45-59 years in good health and CMV-seropositive.

The chain couples TRBV6-6 to TRBJ1-1, with a weak D call TRBD1 (5 bases). The germline V gene encodes CDR1 MNHNY and CDR2 SVGAGI (reference sequence). Between the trimmed V and J ends, which lost 7 bases and 6 bases, there was a span of 12 bases. The CDR3 runs to 12 residues. Here the CDR3 reads CASNLQGAEAFF. The CDR3 nucleotides are TGTGCCAGCAATCTCCAGGGCGCTGAAGCTTTCTTT.

The gene calls are TRBV10-1 and TRBJ2-1; no clear D gene. Per the germline V gene, CDR1 is WNHNN and CDR2 is SYGVQD (reference sequence). CDR3 length: 17 amino acids. V was trimmed by 4 bases and J by 0 bases, leaving 16 bases between them. This CDR3 is CASSASPHFDSYNEQFF. The CDR3, as DNA: TGCGCCAGCAGTGCCTCCCCGCACTTCGACTCCTACAATGAGCAGTTCTTC.

This clone was observed a few times. This chain joins TRBV30 and TRBJ1-2, with 8 bases fitting TRBD1. Germline CDR1 reads GTSNPN; CDR2 reads SVGIG (reference sequence). The CDR3 is 14 amino acids. V lost 3 bases, J lost 2 bases, and 5 bases stayed unmatched. CDR3 region: CAWSPGGSNYGYTF. CDR3 bases: TGTGCCTGGAGCCCAGGGGGCTCCAACTATGGCTACACCTTC.

For this clone: The sample holds other DNA sequences that translate to the same CDR3. The chain links TRBV2 to TRBJ2-1; tentative D call: TRBD2 (5 bases). The CDR3 contains 15 residues. Germline CDR1 reads SNHLY; CDR2 reads FYNNEI. V shed 2 bases and J shed 7 bases, with 15 bases lying between them. The DNA of the CDR3 is TGTGCCAGCAGTGAACTTGCTCCCCCGGGGAATGAGCAGTTCTTC. Protein: CASSELAPPGNEQFF.

The rearrangement links TRBV30 to TRBJ1-5; D not certain. The CDR3 has 11 residues. V lost 2 bases to trimming and J lost 10 bases, with 9 bases between them. Germline CDR1 and CDR2: GTSNPN and SVGIG (reference sequence). CDR3 coding DNA: TGTGCCTGGAGTTATGAGGGACCCCAGCATTTT. Amino acids: CAWSYEGPQHF.

The chain joins TRBV6-1 to TRBJ2-2, with TRBD2 identical over 10 bases. J gave up 6 bases and V 2 bases, and 3 bases lay outside the gene matches. Germline V lookup: CDR1 MNHNS, CDR2 SASEGT. CDR3 length equals 15 residues. The CDR3 sequence: CASSETSGMSGELFF. The DNA of the CDR3 is TGTGCCAGCAGTGAAACTAGCGGGATGTCCGGGGAGCTGTTTTTT.

This chain links TRBV10-2 with TRBJ1-1, with TRBD1 as a possible D gene (5 bases). Deletions cut 1 base from V and 4 bases from J, with 13 bases between. The CDR3 contains 15 residues. Germline V gene sequence: CDR1 WSHSY, CDR2 SAAADI. The CDR3 sequence: CASSEYGGVVTEAFF. The CDR3 DNA reads TGCGCCAGCAGTGAGTATGGGGGGGTGGTCACTGAAGCTTTCTTT.

The chain couples TRBV30 to TRBJ1-6; weak D call: TRBD1 (5 bases). V was cut by 3 bases and J by 14 bases, with 17 bases left in between. Looked up from germline, CDR1 is GTSNPN and CDR2 is SVGIG (reference sequence). This CDR3 comprises 13 residues. CDR3 loop: CAWRGFYGGSLHF. The CDR3 DNA is TGTGCCTGGAGAGGGTTTTACGGGGGATCCCTCCACTTT.

The J gene is TRBJ1-2, the V gene TRBV5-1; no clear D gene. The CDR3 has 13 amino acids. Trimming took 2 bases from V and 7 from J, leaving 12 bases between them. CDR1 and CDR2 (germline): SGHRS, YFSETQ. The CDR3 loop is CASSFGELGGYTF. CDR3 DNA: TGCGCCAGCAGCTTTGGGGAGTTGGGTGGCTACACCTTC.

The chain joins TRBV19 to TRBJ1-6; tentatively, D is TRBD1 (6 bases). V lost 6 bases and J 7 bases, leaving 16 bases between the germline ends. This CDR3 contains 15 residues. From germline, CDR1 is LNHDA and CDR2 SQIVND (reference sequence). For the CDR3, the DNA is TGTGCCAGTAGATTCGACAGGTCGGCCAATTCACCCCTCCACTTT. Encoded protein: CASRFDRSANSPLHF.

V and J are TRBV7-8 and TRBJ2-7; 7 bases map to TRBD2. The J segment lost 2 bases and the V segment lost 0 bases, leaving 1 base of the junction unmatched. This CDR3 contains 14 residues. From germline, CDR1 is SGHVS and CDR2 FQNEAQ. The CDR3 spells CASSLAGTTYEQYF. In DNA form, the CDR3 reads TGTGCCAGCAGCTTAGCGGGGACTACCTACGAGCAGTACTTC.

The V and J genes are TRBV19 and TRBJ2-2; 8 bases line up with TRBD1. The junction had 6 bases not matched to a gene; V was cut back by 3 bases and J by 0 bases. The CDR3 sequence is 17 residues long. Germline V gene lookup returns CDR1 LNHDA and CDR2 SQIVND (reference sequence). Here the CDR3 DNA reads TGTGCCAGTAGTATTGGAGGGACAGGCTCGAACACCGGGGAGCTGTTTTTT. It yields the protein CASSIGGTGSNTGELFF.

The rearrangement joins TRBV11-3 to TRBJ2-5, with D perhaps matching TRBD1 (6 bases). V shed 5 bases and J shed 9 bases, with 16 bases lying between them. The CDR3 consists of 13 residues. The germline gives CDR1 SGHNT, CDR2 YENEEA. CDR3 residues: CASSDRMTNSQYF. In DNA, the CDR3 is TGTGCCAGCAGCGACAGGATGACTAACTCCCAGTACTTC.

A few counts support this clone. CDR3 in DNA: TGTGCCAGCAGCGTAGATGGCAGGTTGAACACTGAAGCTTTCTTT. Protein product: CASSVDGRLNTEAFF. The J gene is TRBJ1-1, the V gene TRBV9, with no clear D. V gave up 0 bases and J gave up 0 bases, with 9 bases separating them. Germline V gives CDR1 SGDLS, CDR2 YYNGEE. The CDR3 extends over 15 amino acids.

The genes are TRBV2 and TRBJ1-5, with 11 bases fitting TRBD1. From germline, CDR1 is SNHLY and CDR2 FYNNEI. The CDR3 is 13 residues long. The trim removed 6 bases at V and 7 bases at J, leaving 2 bases unmatched. In DNA form, the CDR3 reads TGTGCCAGCAGAGGACAGGGGGCCCAGCCCCAGCATTTT. Amino acids: CASRGQGAQPQHF.

The chain couples TRBV11-3 to TRBJ1-3, with unresolved D. Germline V gene lookup returns CDR1 SGHNT and CDR2 YENEEA. CDR3 length: 14 residues. V was trimmed by 5 bases and J by 0 bases, leaving 8 bases between them. The CDR3 nucleotides read TGTGCCAGCAGCCGCGGACTCTCTGGAAACACCATATATTTT. Protein: CASSRGLSGNTIYF.

V usage is TRBV6-5 and J usage is TRBJ2-3, with D maybe TRBD2 (5 bases). V was trimmed by 3 bases and J by 4 bases, leaving 17 bases between them. Germline V gene lookup returns CDR1 MNHEY and CDR2 SVGAGI. The CDR3 spans 16 residues. The CDR3 DNA follows: TGTGCCAGCAGTTATGCAGGCCACGGGGTCGCAGATACGCAGTATTTT. Protein product: CASSYAGHGVADTQYF.

The gene calls are TRBV7-9 and TRBJ2-3; 8 bases are a match to TRBD2. V lost 5 bases and J lost 6; bases outside the gene matches: 10. CDR1 and CDR2 (germline): SEHNR, FQNEAQ (reference sequence). The CDR3 sequence is 15 residues long. CDR3 in amino acids: CASSTTGSGGDTQYF. CDR3 DNA: TGTGCCAGCAGCACCACGGGGTCGGGAGGGGATACGCAGTATTTT. The full variable domain, with the rest looked up from reference TRBV7-9 and TRBJ2-3, is DTGVSQNPRHKITKRGQNVTFRCDPISEHNRLYWYRQTLGQGPEFLTYFQNEAQLEKSRLLSDRFSAERPKGSFSTLEIQRTEQGDSAMYLCASSTTGSGGDTQYFGPGTRLTVL.

This chain connects TRBV9 to TRBJ1-5; 9 bases agree with TRBD1. With 3 bases clipped from V and 8 bases from J, the junction kept 3 bases outside the gene matches. The germline gives CDR1 SGDLS, CDR2 YYNGEE. This CDR3 region has 13 residues. In DNA form, the CDR3 reads TGTGCCAGCAGCGGAGACAGGGGGGAGCCCCAGCATTTT. Protein sequence: CASSGDRGEPQHF.

The CDR3 DNA reads TGTGCCAGCACCCGAAATGGGGGACTAGCGGGAGGGCAAGGTGAGCAGTTCTTC. Its translation: CASTRNGGLAGGQGEQFF. This chain joins TRBV2 and TRBJ2-1; 16 positions match TRBD2. The CDR3 contains 18 residues. V lost 7 bases, J lost 9 bases, and 15 bases stayed unmatched. Germline CDR1 reads SNHLY; CDR2 reads FYNNEI.

The V gene is TRBV11-2, the J gene TRBJ1-4; D is ambiguous. The CDR3 totals 13 residues. Germline assignment: CDR1 SGHAT and CDR2 FQNNGV. Trimming took off 5 bases at V and 8 bases at J, with 12 bases between the two ends. As DNA, the CDR3 is TGTGCCAGCAGCAGGCACGGGATCGAAAAACTGTTTTTT. Its translation is CASSRHGIEKLFF. The complete variable domain, with remaining parts taken from reference TRBV11-2 and TRBJ1-4, reads EAGVAQSPRYKIIEKRQSVAFWCNPISGHATLYWYQQILGQGPKLLIQFQNNGVVDDSQLPKDRFSAERLKGVDSTLKIQPAKLEDSAVYLCASSRHGIEKLFFGSGTQLSVL.

J is TRBJ2-3 and V is TRBV27, with 9 bases fitting TRBD1. The CDR3 loop spans 16 amino acids. J was trimmed by 2 bases and V by 2 bases; bases with no gene match: 5. From germline, CDR1 is MNHEY and CDR2 SMNVEV (reference sequence). The CDR3 DNA reads as TGTGCCAGCAGTTTAAAGACAGGGGGGCCCACAGATACGCAGTATTTT. It is translated as CASSLKTGGPTDTQYF.

V gene TRBV5-8 combines with J gene TRBJ2-7; possible D gene TRBD1, 6 bases. With 2 bases removed from V and 0 bases from J, the gap between germline ends came to 9 bases. Per the germline V gene, CDR1 is SGHTS and CDR2 is YDEGEE. There are 14 residues in the CDR3. The CDR3 nucleotides read TGTGCCAGCAGCTTCCCCAGGGGCTCCTACGAGCAGTACTTC. Amino acids: CASSFPRGSYEQYF.

The V and J genes are TRBV5-1 and TRBJ2-7; possibly TRBD2 for D (5 bases). Germline loops: CDR1 SGHRS, CDR2 YFSETQ. This CDR3 is 15 amino acids long. V was clipped by 0 bases and J by 2 bases, with 12 bases between them. CDR3 protein: CASSLVGGPTYEQYV. The DNA of the CDR3 is TGCGCCAGCAGCTTGGTTGGCGGGCCAACCTACGAGCAGTACGTC.

The V gene is TRBV6-1, the J gene TRBJ1-2; D is possibly TRBD1 (6 bases). Germline V gene lookup returns CDR1 MNHNS and CDR2 SASEGT. Trimming cost V 4 bases and J 7 bases, with 16 bases left between them. The CDR3 is 14 residues long. The CDR3 spells CASSVEGGVGGYTF. In DNA form, the CDR3 reads TGTGCCAGCAGTGTTGAGGGGGGGGTGGGTGGCTACACCTTC.

V is TRBV30 and J is TRBJ2-2; D might be TRBD2 (5 bases). The V gene's germline CDR1 is GTSNPN and CDR2 SVGIG (reference sequence). The CDR3 is made up of 15 amino acids. V lost 4 bases and J 4 bases, leaving 16 bases between the germline ends. The CDR3 spells CAWTQRSRGTGELFF. For the CDR3, the DNA is TGTGCCTGGACCCAGAGGTCTCGGGGCACCGGGGAGCTGTTTTTT.

The chain combines TRBV10-3 with TRBJ1-2, with D unresolved. V shed 6 bases and J shed 4 bases, with 9 bases lying between them. There are 12 residues in the CDR3. The germline V gene has CDR1 ENHRY and CDR2 SYGVKD. CDR3 sequence: CAISPNSYGYTF. The DNA for the CDR3 is TGTGCCATCAGCCCTAACAGCTATGGCTACACCTTC.